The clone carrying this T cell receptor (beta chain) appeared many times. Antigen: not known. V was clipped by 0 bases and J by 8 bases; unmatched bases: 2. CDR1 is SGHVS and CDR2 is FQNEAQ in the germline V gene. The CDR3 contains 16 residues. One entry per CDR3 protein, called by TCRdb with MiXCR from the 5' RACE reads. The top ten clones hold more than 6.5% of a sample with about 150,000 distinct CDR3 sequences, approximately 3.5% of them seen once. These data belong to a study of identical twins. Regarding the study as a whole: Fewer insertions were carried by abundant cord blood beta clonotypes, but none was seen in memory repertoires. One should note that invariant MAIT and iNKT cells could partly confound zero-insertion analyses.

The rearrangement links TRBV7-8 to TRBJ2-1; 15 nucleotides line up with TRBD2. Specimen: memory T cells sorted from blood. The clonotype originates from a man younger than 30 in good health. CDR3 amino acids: CASSLAWTSGRDEQFF. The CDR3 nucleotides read TGTGCCAGCAGCTTAGCTTGGACTAGCGGGAGGGATGAGCAGTTCTTC.